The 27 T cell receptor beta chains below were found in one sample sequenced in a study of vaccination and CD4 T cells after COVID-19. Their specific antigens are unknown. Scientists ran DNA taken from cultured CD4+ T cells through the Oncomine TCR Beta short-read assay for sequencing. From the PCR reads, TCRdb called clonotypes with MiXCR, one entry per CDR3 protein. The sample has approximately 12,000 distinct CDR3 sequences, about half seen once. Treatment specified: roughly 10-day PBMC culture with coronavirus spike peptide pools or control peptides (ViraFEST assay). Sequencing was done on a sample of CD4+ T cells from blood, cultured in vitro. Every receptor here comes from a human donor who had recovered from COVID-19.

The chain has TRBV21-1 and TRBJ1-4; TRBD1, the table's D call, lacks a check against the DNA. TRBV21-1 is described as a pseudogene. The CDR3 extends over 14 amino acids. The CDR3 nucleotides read TGTGCCAGCAGCAACGACAGGGGCGAGGAAAAACTGTTTTTT. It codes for CASSNDRGEEKLFF.

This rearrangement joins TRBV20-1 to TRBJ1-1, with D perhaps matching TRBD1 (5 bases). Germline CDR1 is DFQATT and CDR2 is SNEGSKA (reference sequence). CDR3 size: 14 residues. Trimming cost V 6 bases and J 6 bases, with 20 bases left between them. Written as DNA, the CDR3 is TGCAGTGCCTCCCCAGGGTCGGCAACCGCTGAAGCTTTCTTT. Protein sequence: CSASPGSATAEAFF.

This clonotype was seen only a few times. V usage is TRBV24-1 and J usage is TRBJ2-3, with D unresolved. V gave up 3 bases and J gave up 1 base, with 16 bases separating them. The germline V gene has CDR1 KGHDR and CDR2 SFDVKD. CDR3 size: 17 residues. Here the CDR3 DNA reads TGTGCCACCAGTGATCTGGCGGATAGCATCCGCACAGATACGCAGTATTTT. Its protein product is CATSDLADSIRTDTQYF.

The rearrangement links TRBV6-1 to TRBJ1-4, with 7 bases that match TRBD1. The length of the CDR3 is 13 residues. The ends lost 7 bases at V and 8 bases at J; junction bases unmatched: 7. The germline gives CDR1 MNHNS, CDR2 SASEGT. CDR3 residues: CASNRDRREKLFF. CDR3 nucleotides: TGTGCCAGCAACCGGGACAGACGCGAAAAACTGTTTTTT.

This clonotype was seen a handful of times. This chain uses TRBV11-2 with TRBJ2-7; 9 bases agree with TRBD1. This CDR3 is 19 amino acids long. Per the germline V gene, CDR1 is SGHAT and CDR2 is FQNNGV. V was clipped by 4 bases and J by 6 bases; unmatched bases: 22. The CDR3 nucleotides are TGTGCCAGCAGCTCCGGGCGAATAATAGGGACAGGGTCTTTGCTCGAGCAGTACTTC. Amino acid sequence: CASSSGRIIGTGSLLEQYF.

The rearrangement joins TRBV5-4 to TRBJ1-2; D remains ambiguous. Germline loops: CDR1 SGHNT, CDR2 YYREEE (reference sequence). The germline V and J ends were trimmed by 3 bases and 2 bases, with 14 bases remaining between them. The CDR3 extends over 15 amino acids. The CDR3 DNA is TGTGCCAGCAGCTCGTGGAACCGGCCAAACTATGGCTACACCTTC. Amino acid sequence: CASSSWNRPNYGYTF.

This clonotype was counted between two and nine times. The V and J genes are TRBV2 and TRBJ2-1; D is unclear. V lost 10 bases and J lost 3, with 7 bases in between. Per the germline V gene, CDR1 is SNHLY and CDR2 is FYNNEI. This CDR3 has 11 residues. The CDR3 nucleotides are TGTGCCACAGGATTCTACAATGAGCAGTTCTTC. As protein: CATGFYNEQFF.

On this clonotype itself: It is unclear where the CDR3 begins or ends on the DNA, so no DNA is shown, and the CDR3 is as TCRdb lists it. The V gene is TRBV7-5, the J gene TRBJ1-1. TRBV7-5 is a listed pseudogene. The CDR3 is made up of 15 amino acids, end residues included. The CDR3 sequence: CISVPEAYGRSEAFF.

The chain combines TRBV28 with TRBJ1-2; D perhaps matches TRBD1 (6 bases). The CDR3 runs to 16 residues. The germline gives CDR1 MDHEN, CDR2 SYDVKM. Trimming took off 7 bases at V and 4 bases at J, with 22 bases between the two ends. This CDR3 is CASNPMGAGSGYGYTF. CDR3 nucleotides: TGTGCCAGCAACCCGATGGGGGCAGGGTCAGGCTATGGCTACACCTTC.

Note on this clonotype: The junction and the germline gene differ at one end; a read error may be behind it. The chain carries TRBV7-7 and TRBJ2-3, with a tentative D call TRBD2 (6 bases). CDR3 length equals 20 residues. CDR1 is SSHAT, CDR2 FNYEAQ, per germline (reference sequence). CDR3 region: CASSLAPPGVAGLSTDTQYF. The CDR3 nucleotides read TGTGCTAGCAGCTTAGCCCCCCCGGGGGTCGCGGGTCTCAGCACAGATACGCAGTATTTT.

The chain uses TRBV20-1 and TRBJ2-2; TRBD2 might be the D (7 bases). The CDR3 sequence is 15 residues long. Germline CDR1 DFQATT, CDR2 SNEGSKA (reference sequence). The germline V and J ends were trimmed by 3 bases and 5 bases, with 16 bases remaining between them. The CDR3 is CSARGGGGGTGELFF. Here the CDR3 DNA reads TGCAGTGCTAGGGGCGGAGGGGGAGGGACCGGGGAGCTGTTTTTT.

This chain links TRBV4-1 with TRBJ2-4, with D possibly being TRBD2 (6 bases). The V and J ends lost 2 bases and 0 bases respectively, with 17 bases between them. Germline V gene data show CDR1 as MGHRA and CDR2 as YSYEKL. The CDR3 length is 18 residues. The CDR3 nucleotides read TGCGCCAGCAGCCAAATCGGACGAACGGGACTAGCCAAAAACATTCAGTACTTC. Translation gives CASSQIGRTGLAKNIQYF.

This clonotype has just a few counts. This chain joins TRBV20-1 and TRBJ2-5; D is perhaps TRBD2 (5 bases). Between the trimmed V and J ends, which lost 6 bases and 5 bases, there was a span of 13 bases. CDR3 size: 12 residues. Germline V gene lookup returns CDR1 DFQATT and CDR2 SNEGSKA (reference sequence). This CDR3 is CSAKGVGETQYF. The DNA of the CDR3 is TGCAGTGCAAAGGGAGTAGGGGAGACCCAGTACTTC.

For the CDR3, the DNA is TGCGCCAGCAGCCAAGATCTAAGCGGGAGTTCCTGGGGAGAGACCCAGTACTTC. Protein sequence: CASSQDLSGSSWGETQYF. V usage is TRBV4-1 and J usage is TRBJ2-5, with TRBD2 matching 8 bases. Germline V CDR1 and CDR2: MGHRA, YSYEKL. The CDR3 is made up of 18 amino acids. V dropped 0 bases and J dropped 4; count of bases not matched to a gene: 13.

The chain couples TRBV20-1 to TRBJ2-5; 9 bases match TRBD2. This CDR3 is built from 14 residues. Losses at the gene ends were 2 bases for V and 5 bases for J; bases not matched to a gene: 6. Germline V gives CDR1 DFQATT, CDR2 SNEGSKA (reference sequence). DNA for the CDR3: TGCAGTGCTAGACCCTTAGCGGGAGCGGAGACCCAGTACTTC. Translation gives CSARPLAGAETQYF.

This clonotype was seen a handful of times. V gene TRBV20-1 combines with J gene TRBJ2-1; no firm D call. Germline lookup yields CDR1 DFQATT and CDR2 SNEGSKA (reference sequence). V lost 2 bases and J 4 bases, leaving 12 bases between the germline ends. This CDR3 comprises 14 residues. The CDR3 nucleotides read TGCAGTGCTAGATCGGCAGGACGTTACAATGAGCAGTTCTTC. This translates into CSARSAGRYNEQFF.

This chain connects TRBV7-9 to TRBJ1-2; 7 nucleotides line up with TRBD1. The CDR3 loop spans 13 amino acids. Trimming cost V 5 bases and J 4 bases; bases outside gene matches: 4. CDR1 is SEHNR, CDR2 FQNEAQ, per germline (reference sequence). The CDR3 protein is CASSNRGPYGYTF. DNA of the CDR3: TGTGCCAGCAGCAATAGGGGGCCCTATGGCTACACCTTC.

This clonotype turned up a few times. CDR3 DNA sequence: TGCAGTGCTAGGGGGACATCTCGGGAAAAACTGTTTTTT. Translated: CSARGTSREKLFF. The chain has TRBV20-1 and TRBJ1-4, with D possibly being TRBD1 (6 bases). Germline CDR1 and CDR2: DFQATT and SNEGSKA (reference sequence). V was cut by 3 bases and J by 8 bases, with 13 bases left in between. The CDR3 has 13 amino acids.

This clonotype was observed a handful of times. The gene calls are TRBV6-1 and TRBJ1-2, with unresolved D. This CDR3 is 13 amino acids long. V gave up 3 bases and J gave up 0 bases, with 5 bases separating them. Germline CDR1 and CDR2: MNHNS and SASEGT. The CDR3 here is CASSEATNYGYTF. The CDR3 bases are TGTGCCAGCAGTGAGGCCACTAACTATGGCTACACCTTC.

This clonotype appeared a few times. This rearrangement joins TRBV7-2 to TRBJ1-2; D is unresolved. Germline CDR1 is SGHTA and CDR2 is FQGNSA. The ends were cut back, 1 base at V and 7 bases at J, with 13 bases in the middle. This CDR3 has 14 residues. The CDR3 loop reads CASSLVSQLPGYTF. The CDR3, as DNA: TGTGCCAGCAGCTTAGTTTCCCAGTTACCTGGCTACACCTTC.

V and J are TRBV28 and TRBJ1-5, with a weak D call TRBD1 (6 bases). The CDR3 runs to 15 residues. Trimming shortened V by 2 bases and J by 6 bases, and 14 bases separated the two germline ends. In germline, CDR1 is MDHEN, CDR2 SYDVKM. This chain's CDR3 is CASSLRGGPGQPQHF. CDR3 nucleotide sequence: TGTGCCAGCAGTTTAAGGGGGGGGCCGGGTCAGCCCCAGCATTTT. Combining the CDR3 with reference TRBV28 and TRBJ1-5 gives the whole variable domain DVKVTQSSRYLVKRTGEKVFLECVQDMDHENMFWYRQDPGLGLRLIYFSYDVKMKEKGDIPEGYSVSREKKERFSLILESASTNQTSMYLCASSLRGGPGQPQHFGDGTRLSIL.

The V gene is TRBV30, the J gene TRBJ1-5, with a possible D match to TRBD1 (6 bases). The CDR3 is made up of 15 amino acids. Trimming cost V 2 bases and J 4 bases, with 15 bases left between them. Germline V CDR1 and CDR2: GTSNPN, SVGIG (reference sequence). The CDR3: CAWSYGGLGNQPQHF. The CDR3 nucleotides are TGTGCCTGGAGTTACGGGGGCCTTGGTAATCAGCCCCAGCATTTT.

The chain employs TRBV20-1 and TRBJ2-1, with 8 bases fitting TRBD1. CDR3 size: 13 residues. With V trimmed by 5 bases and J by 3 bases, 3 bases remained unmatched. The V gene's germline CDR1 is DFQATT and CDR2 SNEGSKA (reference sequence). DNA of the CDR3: TGCAGTGCTCGGGGACAGGTCTACAATGAGCAGTTCTTC. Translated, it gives CSARGQVYNEQFF.

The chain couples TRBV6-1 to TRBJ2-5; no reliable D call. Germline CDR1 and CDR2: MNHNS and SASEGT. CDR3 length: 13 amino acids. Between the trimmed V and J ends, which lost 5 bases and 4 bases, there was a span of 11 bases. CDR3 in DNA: TGTGCCAGCAGTAACCGATGGAGAGAGACCCAGTACTTC. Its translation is CASSNRWRETQYF.

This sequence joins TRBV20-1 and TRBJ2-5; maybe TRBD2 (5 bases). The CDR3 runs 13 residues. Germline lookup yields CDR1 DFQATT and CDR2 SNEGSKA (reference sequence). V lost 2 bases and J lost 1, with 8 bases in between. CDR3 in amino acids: CSARRGIQETQYF. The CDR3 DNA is TGCAGTGCTAGACGGGGTATCCAAGAGACCCAGTACTTC.

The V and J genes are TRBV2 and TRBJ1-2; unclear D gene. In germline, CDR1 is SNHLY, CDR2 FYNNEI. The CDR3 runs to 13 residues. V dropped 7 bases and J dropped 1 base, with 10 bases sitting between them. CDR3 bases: TGTGCCAGCAAGGAGGAAGTTAACTATGGCTACACCTTC. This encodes CASKEEVNYGYTF.

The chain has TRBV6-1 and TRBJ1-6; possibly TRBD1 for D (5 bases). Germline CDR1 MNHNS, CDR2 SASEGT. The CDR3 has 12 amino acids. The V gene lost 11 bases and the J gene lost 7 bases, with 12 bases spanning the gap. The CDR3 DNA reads TGTGCCTACGGGGGGATGAATTCACCCCTCCACTTT. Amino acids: CAYGGMNSPLHF.